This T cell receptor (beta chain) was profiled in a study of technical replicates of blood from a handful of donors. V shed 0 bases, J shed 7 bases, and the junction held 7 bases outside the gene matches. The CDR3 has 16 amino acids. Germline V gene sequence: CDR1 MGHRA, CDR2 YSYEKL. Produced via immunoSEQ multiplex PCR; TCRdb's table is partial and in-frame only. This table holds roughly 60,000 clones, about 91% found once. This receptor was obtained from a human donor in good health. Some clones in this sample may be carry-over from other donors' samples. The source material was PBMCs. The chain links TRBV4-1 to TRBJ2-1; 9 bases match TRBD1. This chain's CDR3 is CASSQDIQGARNEQFF. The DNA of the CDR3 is TGCGCCAGCAGCCAAGATATACAGGGGGCTCGGAATGAGCAGTTCTTC.